This T cell receptor beta chain stems from a study of graft-versus-host responses after intestinal transplantation. Investigators plated 200,000 CFSE-labeled responder cells together with 200,000 irradiated stimulator cells labeled with violet dye. In its sample, this clone is medium-sized. TCRdb's copy holds only in-frame clones and misses some; the assay was immunoSEQ multiplex PCR. The data show 6,500 to 7,500 clones, 33% seen once. CDR1 MNHEY and CDR2 SMNVEV come from the germline V gene (reference sequence). The CDR3 totals 14 residues. V lost 5 bases to trimming and J lost 7 bases; unmatched junction nucleotides: 7.

Material: alloreactive CD8+ T cells from a mixed lymphocyte reaction culture, obtained before transplantation. The subset denotes: CFSE-low proliferating T cells sorted from roughly 6-day pre-transplant mixed lymphocyte reaction (GvH or HvG direction). The sequence came from a human patient who was an organ donor for intestinal transplantation. This sequence joins TRBV27 and TRBJ2-1, with 8 bases aligning to TRBD2. CDR3 coding DNA: TGTGCCAGCAGTATCAGCGGGAGAGGAAATGAGCAGTTCTTC. Translating gives CASSISGRGNEQFF.